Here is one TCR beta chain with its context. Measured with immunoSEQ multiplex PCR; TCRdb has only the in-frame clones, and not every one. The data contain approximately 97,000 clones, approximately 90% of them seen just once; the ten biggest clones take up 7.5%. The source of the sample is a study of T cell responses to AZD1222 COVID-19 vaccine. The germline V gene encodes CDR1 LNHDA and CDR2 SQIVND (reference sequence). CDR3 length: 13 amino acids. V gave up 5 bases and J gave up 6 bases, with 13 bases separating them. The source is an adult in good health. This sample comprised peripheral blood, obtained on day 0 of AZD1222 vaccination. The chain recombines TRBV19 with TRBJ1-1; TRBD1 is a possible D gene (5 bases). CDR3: CASSETARSEAFF. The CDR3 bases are TGTGCCAGTAGTGAGACAGCGAGGTCTGAAGCTTTCTTT.